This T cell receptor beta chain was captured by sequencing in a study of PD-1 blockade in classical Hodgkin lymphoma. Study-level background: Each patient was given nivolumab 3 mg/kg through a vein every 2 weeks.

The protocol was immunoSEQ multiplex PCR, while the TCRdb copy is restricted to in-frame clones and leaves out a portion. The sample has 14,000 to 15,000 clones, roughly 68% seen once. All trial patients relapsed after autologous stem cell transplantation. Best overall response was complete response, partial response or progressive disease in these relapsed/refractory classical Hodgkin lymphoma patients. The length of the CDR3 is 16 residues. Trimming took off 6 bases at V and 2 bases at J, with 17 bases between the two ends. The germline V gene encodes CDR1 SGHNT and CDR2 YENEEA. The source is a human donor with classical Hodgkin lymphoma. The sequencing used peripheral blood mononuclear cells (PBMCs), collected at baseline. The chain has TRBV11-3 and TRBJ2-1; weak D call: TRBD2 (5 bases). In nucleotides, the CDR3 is TGTGCCAGCAGTTCTCGGGGTTCTAACGCCTACAATGAGCAGTTCTTC. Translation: CASSSRGSNAYNEQFF.